This TCR beta chain emerged from a study of beta chain features in type 1 diabetes. Points on this clone: The antigen is undetermined.

The study, taken as a whole, reports: Shortening that was moderate but significant affected the TCRB CDR3s of Type 1 diabetes patients in all four CD4+ subsets.

Isolated RNA was reverse transcribed in full, so expressed TCRB transcripts were sequenced. Using immunoSEQ multiplex PCR, the repertoire was profiled, and TCRdb retains in-frame clones only, with some absent. The sample carries about 53,000 clones, around 56% recorded once. Sequencing input: Tregs from blood. The receptor comes from a woman in her forties with type 1 diabetes.

CDR3 region: CASTPRGGQDTQYF. As DNA, the CDR3 is TGTGCCAGCACCCCGCGGGGGGGCCAAGATACGCAGTATTTT. The chain uses TRBV6-6 and TRBJ2-3; TRBD2 matches at 9 bases. After removal of 7 bases from V and 5 bases from J, the junction contained 7 bases not matched to a gene. Looked up from germline, CDR1 is MNHNY and CDR2 is SVGAGI (reference sequence). The CDR3 covers 14 residues.